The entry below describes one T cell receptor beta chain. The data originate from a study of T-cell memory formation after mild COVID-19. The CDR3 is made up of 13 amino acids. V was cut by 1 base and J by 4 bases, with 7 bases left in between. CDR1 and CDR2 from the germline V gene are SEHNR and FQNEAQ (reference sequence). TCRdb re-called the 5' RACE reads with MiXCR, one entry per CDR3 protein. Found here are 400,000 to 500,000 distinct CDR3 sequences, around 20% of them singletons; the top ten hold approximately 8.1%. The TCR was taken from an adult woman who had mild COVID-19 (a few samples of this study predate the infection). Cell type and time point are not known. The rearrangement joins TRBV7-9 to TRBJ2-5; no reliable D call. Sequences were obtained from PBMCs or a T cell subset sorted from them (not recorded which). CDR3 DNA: TGTGCCAGCAGCTTAGATTCCCGAGAGACCCAGTACTTC. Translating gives CASSLDSRETQYF. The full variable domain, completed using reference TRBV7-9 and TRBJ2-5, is DTGVSQNPRHKITKRGQNVTFRCDPISEHNRLYWYRQTLGQGPEFLTYFQNEAQLEKSRLLSDRFSAERPKGSFSTLEIQRTEQGDSAMYLCASSLDSRETQYFGPGTRLLVL.